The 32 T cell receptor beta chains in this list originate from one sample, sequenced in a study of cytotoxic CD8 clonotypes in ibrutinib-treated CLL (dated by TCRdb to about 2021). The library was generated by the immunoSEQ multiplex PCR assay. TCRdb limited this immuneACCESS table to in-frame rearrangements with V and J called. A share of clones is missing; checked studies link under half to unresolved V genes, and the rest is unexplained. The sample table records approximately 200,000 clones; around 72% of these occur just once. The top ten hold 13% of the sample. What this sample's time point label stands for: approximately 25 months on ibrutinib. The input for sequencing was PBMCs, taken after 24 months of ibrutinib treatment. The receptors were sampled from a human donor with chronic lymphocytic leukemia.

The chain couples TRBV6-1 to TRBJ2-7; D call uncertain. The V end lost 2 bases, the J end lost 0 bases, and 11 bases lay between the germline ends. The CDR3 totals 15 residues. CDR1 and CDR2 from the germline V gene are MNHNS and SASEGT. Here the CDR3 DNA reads TGTGCCAGCAGTGAAAAGATAGGATACTCCTACGAGCAGTACTTC. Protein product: CASSEKIGYSYEQYF.

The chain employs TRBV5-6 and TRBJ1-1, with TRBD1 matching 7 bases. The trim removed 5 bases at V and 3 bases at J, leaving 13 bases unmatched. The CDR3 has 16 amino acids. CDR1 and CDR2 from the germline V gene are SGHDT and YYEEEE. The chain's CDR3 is CASRQGPEAGHTEAFF. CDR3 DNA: TGTGCCAGCAGACAGGGGCCGGAGGCCGGACACACTGAAGCTTTCTTT. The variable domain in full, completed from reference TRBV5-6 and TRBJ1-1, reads DAGVTQSPTHLIKTRGQQVTLRCSPKSGHDTVSWYQQALGQGPQFIFQYYEEEERQRGNFPDRFSGHQFPNYSSELNVNALLLGDSALYLCASRQGPEAGHTEAFFGQGTRLTVV.

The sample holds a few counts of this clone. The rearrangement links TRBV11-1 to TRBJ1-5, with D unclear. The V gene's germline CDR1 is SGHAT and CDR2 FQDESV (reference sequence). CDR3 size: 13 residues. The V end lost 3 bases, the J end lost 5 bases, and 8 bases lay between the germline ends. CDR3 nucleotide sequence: TGTGCCAGCAGCTTCGGGTTGGATCAGCCCCAGCATTTT. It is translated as CASSFGLDQPQHF. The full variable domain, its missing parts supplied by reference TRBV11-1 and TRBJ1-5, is EAEVAQSPRYKITEKSQAVAFWCDPISGHATLYWYRQILGQGPELLVQFQDESVVDDSQLPKDRFSAERLKGVDSTLKIQPAELGDSAMYLCASSFGLDQPQHFGDGTRLSIL.

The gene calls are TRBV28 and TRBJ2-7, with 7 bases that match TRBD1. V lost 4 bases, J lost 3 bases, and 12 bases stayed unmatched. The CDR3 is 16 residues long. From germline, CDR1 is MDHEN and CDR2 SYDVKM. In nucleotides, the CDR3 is TGTGCCAGCAGTTCCATGAGGGACAGTTGGATCTACGAGCAGTACTTC. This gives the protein CASSSMRDSWIYEQYF.

CDR3 sequence: CASSPPITGVSGEQYF. Written as DNA, the CDR3 is TGTGCCAGCTCACCACCGATCACAGGGGTGTCGGGTGAGCAGTACTTC. The chain combines TRBV18 with TRBJ2-7, with 7 nucleotides matching TRBD1. Germline CDR1 KGHSH, CDR2 LQKENI. The CDR3 has 16 residues. Trimming cost V 0 bases and J 7 bases; bases outside gene matches: 12.

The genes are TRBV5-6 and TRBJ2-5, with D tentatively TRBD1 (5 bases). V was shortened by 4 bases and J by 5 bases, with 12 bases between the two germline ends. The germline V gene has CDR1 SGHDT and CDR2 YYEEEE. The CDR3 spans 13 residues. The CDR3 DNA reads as TGTGCCAGCAGCCACAGGTCCAGGGAGACCCAGTACTTC. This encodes CASSHRSRETQYF. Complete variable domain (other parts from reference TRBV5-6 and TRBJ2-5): DAGVTQSPTHLIKTRGQQVTLRCSPKSGHDTVSWYQQALGQGPQFIFQYYEEEERQRGNFPDRFSGHQFPNYSSELNVNALLLGDSALYLCASSHRSRETQYFGPGTRLLVL.

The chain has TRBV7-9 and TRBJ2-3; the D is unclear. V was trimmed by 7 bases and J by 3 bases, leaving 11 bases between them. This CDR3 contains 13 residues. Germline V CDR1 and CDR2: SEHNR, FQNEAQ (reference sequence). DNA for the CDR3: TGTGCCAGCAAAACGGTCGGTACAGATACGCAGTATTTT. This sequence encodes CASKTVGTDTQYF.

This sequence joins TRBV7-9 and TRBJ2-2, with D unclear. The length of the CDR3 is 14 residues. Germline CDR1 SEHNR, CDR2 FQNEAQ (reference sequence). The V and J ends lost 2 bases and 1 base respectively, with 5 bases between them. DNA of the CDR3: TGTGCCAGCAGCTTACCCTGGAACACCGGGGAGCTGTTTTTT. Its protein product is CASSLPWNTGELFF.

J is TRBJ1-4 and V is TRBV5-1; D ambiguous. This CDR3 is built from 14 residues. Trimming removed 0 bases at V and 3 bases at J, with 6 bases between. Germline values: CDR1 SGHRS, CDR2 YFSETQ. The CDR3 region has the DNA TGCGCCAGCAGCTTGGACGTGGCTAATGAAAAACTGTTTTTT. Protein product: CASSLDVANEKLFF.

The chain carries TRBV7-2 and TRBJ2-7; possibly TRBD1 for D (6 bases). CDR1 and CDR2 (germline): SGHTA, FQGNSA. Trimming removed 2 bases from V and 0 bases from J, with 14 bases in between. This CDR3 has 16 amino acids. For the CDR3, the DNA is TGTGCCAGCAGCTTAACTTCAGGGGTATACTCCTACGAGCAGTACTTC. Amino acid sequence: CASSLTSGVYSYEQYF.

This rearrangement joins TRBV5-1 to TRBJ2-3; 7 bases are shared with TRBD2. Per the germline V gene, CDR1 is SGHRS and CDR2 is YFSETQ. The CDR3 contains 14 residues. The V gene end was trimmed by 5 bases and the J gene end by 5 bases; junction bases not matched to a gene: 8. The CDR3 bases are TGCGCCAGCAGGGGAACTAGCGCCGGAGATACGCAGTATTTT. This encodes CASRGTSAGDTQYF.

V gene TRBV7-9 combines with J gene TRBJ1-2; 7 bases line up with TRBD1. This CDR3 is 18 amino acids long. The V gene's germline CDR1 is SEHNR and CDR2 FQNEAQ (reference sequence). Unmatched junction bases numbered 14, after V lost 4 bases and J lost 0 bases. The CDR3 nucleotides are TGTGCCAGCAGCTCGCCGAGAACGGGGACAGTAACTAACTATGGCTACACCTTC. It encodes CASSSPRTGTVTNYGYTF.

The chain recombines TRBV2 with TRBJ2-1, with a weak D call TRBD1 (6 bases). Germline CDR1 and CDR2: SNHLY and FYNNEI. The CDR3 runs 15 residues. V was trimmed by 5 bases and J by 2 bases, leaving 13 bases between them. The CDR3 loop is CASSSRSGAYNEQFF. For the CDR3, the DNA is TGTGCCAGCAGTTCGAGGTCAGGGGCCTACAATGAGCAGTTCTTC.

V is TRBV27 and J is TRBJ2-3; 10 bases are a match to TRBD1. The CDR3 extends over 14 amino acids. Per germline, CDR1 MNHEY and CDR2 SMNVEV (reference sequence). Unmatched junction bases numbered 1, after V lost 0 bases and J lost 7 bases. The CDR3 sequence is CASSLSTGGNTQYF. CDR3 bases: TGTGCCAGCAGTTTATCGACAGGGGGCAATACGCAGTATTTT.

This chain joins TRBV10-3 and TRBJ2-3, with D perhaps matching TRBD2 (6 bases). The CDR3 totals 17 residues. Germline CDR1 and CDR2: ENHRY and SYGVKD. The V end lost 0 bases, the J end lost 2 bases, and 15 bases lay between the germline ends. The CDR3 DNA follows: TGTGCCATCAGTGAGTCGGAGGGGAGCGGTGTCACAGATACGCAGTATTTT. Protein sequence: CAISESEGSGVTDTQYF.

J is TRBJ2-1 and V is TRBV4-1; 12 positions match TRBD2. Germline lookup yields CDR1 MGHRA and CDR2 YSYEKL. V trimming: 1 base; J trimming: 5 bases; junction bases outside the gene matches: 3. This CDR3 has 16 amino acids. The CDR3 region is CASSQATSGRNNEQFF. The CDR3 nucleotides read TGCGCCAGCAGCCAAGCGACTAGCGGGAGAAACAATGAGCAGTTCTTC.

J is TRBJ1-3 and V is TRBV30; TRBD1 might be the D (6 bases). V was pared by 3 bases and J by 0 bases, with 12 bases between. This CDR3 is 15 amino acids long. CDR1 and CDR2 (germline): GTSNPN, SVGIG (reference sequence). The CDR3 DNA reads TGTGCCTGGAGGGACACAGGGAGCTCTGGAAACACCATATATTTT. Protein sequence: CAWRDTGSSGNTIYF.

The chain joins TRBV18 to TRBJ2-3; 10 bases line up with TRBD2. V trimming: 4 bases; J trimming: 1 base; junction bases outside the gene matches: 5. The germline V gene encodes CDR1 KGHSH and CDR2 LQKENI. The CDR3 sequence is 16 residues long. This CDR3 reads CASSLVAGGRTDTQYF. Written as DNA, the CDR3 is TGTGCCAGCTCACTCGTAGCGGGAGGTCGCACAGATACGCAGTATTTT.

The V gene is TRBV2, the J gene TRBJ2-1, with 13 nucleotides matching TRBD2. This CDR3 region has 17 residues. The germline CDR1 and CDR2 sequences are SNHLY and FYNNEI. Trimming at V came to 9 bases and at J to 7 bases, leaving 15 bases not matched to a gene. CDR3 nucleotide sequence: TGTGCCAGGGAAGGACTAGCGGGAGCCCTTGCGGGGAATGAGCAGTTCTTC. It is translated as CAREGLAGALAGNEQFF.

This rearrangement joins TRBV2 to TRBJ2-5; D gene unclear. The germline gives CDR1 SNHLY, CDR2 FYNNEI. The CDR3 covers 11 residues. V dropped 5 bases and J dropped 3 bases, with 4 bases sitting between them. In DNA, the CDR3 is TGTGCCAGCAGTAACGAAGAGACCCAGTACTTC. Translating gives CASSNEETQYF.

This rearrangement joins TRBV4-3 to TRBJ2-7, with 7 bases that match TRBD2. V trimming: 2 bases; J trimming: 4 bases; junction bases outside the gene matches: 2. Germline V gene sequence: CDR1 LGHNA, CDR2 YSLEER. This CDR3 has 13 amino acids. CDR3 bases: TGCGCCAGCAGCCAAAGCGGGAATTACGAGCAGTACTTC. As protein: CASSQSGNYEQYF.

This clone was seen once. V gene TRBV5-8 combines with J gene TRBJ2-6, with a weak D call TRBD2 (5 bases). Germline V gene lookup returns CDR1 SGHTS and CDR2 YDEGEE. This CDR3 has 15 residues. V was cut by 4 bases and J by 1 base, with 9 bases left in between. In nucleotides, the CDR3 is TGTGCCAGCAGCACCACTAGTTCTGGGGCCAACGTCCTGACTTTC. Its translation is CASSTTSSGANVLTF.

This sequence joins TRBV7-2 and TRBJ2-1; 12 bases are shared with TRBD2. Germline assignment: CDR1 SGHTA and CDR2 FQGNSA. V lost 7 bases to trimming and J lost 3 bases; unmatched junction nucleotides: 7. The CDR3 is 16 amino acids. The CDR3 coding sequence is TGTGCCAGCACACAGACTAGCGGGAGTGTCTACAATGAGCAGTTCTTC. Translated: CASTQTSGSVYNEQFF.

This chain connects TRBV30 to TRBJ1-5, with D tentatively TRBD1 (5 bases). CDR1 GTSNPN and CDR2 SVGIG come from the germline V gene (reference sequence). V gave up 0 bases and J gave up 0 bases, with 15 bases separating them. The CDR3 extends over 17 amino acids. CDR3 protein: CAWSVSPGEYSNQPQHF. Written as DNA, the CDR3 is TGTGCCTGGAGTGTATCGCCGGGGGAGTATAGCAATCAGCCCCAGCATTTT.

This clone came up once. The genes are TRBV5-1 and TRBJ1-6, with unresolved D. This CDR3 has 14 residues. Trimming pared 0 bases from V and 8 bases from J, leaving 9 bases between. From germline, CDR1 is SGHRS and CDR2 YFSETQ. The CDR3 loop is CASSLGLLDSPLHF. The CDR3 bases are TGCGCCAGCAGCTTGGGACTTCTGGATTCACCCCTCCACTTT.

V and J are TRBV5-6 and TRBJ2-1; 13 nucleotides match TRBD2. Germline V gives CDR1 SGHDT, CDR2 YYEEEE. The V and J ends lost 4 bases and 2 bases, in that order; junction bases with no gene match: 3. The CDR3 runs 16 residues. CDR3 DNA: TGTGCCAGCAGCGCGGGACTAGCGGGACCCTACAATGAGCAGTTCTTC. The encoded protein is CASSAGLAGPYNEQFF.

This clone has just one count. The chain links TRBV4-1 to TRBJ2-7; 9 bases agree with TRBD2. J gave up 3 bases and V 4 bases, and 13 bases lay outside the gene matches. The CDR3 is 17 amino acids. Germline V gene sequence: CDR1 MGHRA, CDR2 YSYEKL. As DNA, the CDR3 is TGCGCCAGCAGCCCCCTTGGGACTAGCAGGAGGGGCTACGAGCAGTACTTC. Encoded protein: CASSPLGTSRRGYEQYF.

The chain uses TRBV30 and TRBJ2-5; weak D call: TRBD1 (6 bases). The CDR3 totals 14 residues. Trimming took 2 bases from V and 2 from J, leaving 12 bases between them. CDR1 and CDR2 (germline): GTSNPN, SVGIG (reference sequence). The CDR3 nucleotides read TGTGCCTGGAGTCTAGTGACAGGTCAAGAGACCCAGTACTTC. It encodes CAWSLVTGQETQYF.

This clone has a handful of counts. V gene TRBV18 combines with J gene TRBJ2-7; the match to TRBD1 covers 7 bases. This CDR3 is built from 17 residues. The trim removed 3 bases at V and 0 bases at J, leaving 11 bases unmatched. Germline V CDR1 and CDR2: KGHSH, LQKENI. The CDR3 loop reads CASSPALNRGLSYEQYF. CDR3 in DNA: TGTGCCAGCTCACCCGCATTGAACAGGGGTCTCTCCTACGAGCAGTACTTC.

CDR3 in amino acids: CASSPGTGGSNYGYTF. The CDR3 bases are TGCGCCAGCAGCCCCGGGACAGGGGGTTCGAACTATGGCTACACCTTC. The chain links TRBV5-1 to TRBJ1-2; TRBD1 matches at 11 bases. In germline, CDR1 is SGHRS, CDR2 YFSETQ. V shed 4 bases, J shed 2 bases, and the junction held 7 bases outside the gene matches. The CDR3 loop spans 16 amino acids. Combining the CDR3 with reference TRBV5-1 and TRBJ1-2 gives the whole variable domain KAGVTQTPRYLIKTRGQQVTLSCSPISGHRSVSWYQQTPGQGLQFLFEYFSETQRNKGNFPGRFSGRQFSNSRSEMNVSTLELGDSALYLCASSPGTGGSNYGYTFGSGTRLTVV.

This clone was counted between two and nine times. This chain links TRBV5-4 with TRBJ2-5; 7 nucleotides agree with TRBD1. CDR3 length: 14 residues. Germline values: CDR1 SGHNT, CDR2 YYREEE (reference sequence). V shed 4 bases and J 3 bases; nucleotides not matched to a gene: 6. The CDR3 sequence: CASSRVDREETQYF. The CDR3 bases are TGTGCCAGCAGCCGTGTAGACAGGGAAGAGACCCAGTACTTC. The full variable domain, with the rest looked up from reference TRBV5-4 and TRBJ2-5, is ETGVTQSPTHLIKTRGQQVTLRCSSQSGHNTVSWYQQALGQGPQFIFQYYREEENGRGNFPPRFSGLQFPNYSSELNVNALELDDSALYLCASSRVDREETQYFGPGTRLLVL.

CDR3 bases: TGTGCCAGCTCACGGGACAGGGCCTACGAGCAGTACTTC. This translates into CASSRDRAYEQYF. The chain carries TRBV18 and TRBJ2-7, with 9 bases identical to TRBD1. The CDR3 extends over 13 amino acids. The V segment lost 4 bases and the J segment 2 bases; nucleotides outside the gene matches: 0. CDR1 is KGHSH and CDR2 is LQKENI in the germline V gene. Variable domain in full (rest from reference TRBV18 and TRBJ2-7): NAGVMQNPRHLVRRRGQEARLRCSPMKGHSHVYWYRQLPEEGLKFMVYLQKENIIDESGMPKERFSAEFPKEGPSILRIQQVVRGDSAAYFCASSRDRAYEQYFGPGTRLTVT.